One and the same sample provided the 28 T cell receptor beta chains below, sequenced in a study of shared T cell receptors in the human thymus. Clones were read by immunoSEQ multiplex PCR, and TCRdb kept only the in-frame ones, dropping some. The data show about 540,000 clones, around 78% seen once. These data also formed part of another study, on human thymus T cells.

Sample: thymocytes. These receptors all come from a boy under two years old with a congenital heart defect.

The chain has TRBV5-1 and TRBJ2-4; D ambiguous. CDR3 length: 15 amino acids. V shed 3 bases and J shed 0 bases, with 10 bases lying between them. Germline V gene sequence: CDR1 SGHRS, CDR2 YFSETQ. The chain's CDR3 is CASSYARRAKNIQYF. The CDR3, as DNA: TGCGCCAGCAGCTACGCGAGGAGAGCCAAAAACATTCAGTACTTC.

The genes are TRBV7-9 and TRBJ2-2; D remains ambiguous. The CDR3 runs 12 residues. V dropped 8 bases and J dropped 6 bases, with 10 bases sitting between them. CDR1 SEHNR and CDR2 FQNEAQ come from the germline V gene (reference sequence). CDR3 nucleotide sequence: TGTGCCAGCCCCTCCCGGGCCGGGGAGCTGTTTTTT. It codes for CASPSRAGELFF.

This rearrangement joins TRBV28 to TRBJ1-1, with D possibly matching TRBD1 (5 bases). CDR1 and CDR2 from the germline V gene are MDHEN and SYDVKM. V shed 8 bases and J shed 5 bases, with 18 bases lying between them. The CDR3 is 14 residues long. The CDR3 region is CASGRQREQTEAFF. DNA of the CDR3: TGTGCCAGCGGACGACAGCGGGAACAAACTGAAGCTTTCTTT.

The chain combines TRBV27 with TRBJ2-7, with TRBD2 as a possible D gene (6 bases). Trimming removed 4 bases from V and 6 bases from J, with 10 bases in between. Germline V lookup: CDR1 MNHEY, CDR2 SMNVEV (reference sequence). The CDR3 is made up of 12 amino acids. The DNA of the CDR3 is TGTGCCAGCAGTTCCGGGAGACGCGAGCAGTACTTC. Residues: CASSSGRREQYF.

The V call is TRBV7-2, the J call TRBJ2-5, with a possible D match to TRBD2 (6 bases). Trimming removed 1 base from V and 4 bases from J, with 13 bases in between. CDR1 and CDR2 (germline): SGHTA, FQGNSA. This CDR3 comprises 15 residues. The CDR3, as DNA: TGTGCCAGCAGCTTAGGGCCGGGGAGGCCAGAGACCCAGTACTTC. This codes for CASSLGPGRPETQYF. The whole variable domain, filled in from reference TRBV7-2 and TRBJ2-5, reads GAGVSQSPSNKVTEKGKDVELRCDPISGHTALYWYRQSLGQGLEFLIYFQGNSAPDKSGLPSDRFSAERTGGSVSTLTIQRTQQEDSAVYLCASSLGPGRPETQYFGPGTRLLVL.

The V call is TRBV4-2, the J call TRBJ2-2; D possibly corresponds to TRBD2 (6 bases). CDR1 and CDR2 (germline): LGHNA, YNFKEQ. Trimming left V 8 bases short and J 3 bases short, with 22 bases between. There are 17 residues in the CDR3. The CDR3 DNA sequence: TGTGCCAGCGGACGGTCGGAGGGGCTCGAGGACACCGGGGAGCTGTTTTTT. Amino acid sequence: CASGRSEGLEDTGELFF.

The chain recombines TRBV6-1 with TRBJ2-5; D is possibly TRBD2 (5 bases). The CDR3 length is 14 residues. The V gene's germline CDR1 is MNHNS and CDR2 SASEGT. V lost 11 bases to trimming and J lost 7 bases, with 23 bases between them. CDR3 in DNA: TGTGCCGCTGCAATCTCGGGAACAACTGGGACCCAGTACTTC. Its translation: CAAAISGTTGTQYF.

CDR3 sequence (DNA): TGTGCCAGCAGCTTCCGTTACAATGAGCAGTTCTTC. Translating gives CASSFRYNEQFF. The chain carries TRBV7-2 and TRBJ2-1; no clear D. The V gene's germline CDR1 is SGHTA and CDR2 FQGNSA. The CDR3 has 12 amino acids. V was cut by 3 bases and J by 4 bases, with 4 bases left in between.

The DNA of the CDR3 is TGTGCCAGCAGCCAAACTCCGGGACAGGTAGCGGGAGTAAACACCGGGGAGCTGTTTTTT. This gives the protein CASSQTPGQVAGVNTGELFF. The J gene is TRBJ2-2, the V gene TRBV4-2, with a possible D match to TRBD2 (9 bases). Germline V gene data show CDR1 as LGHNA and CDR2 as YNFKEQ. There are 20 residues in the CDR3. The V gene lost 2 bases and the J gene lost 2 bases, with 24 bases spanning the gap.

The genes are TRBV5-1 and TRBJ1-5; no clear D gene. V lost 6 bases and J lost 10, with 8 bases in between. CDR1 is SGHRS, CDR2 YFSETQ, per germline. The CDR3 contains 10 residues. The CDR3 sequence: CASTHCPQHF. The CDR3 nucleotides are TGCGCCAGCACCCACTGCCCCCAGCATTTT.

V gene TRBV11-2 combines with J gene TRBJ1-2; the D gene is possibly TRBD1 (6 bases). The V gene lost 5 bases and the J gene lost 2 bases, with 24 bases spanning the gap. Germline assignment: CDR1 SGHAT and CDR2 FQNNGV. This CDR3 has 18 amino acids. The CDR3 reads CASSLTGPQPQSNYGYTF. The CDR3 region has the DNA TGTGCCAGCAGCCTTACAGGGCCCCAGCCCCAGTCGAACTATGGCTACACCTTC.

This clone showed up just a few times. The rearrangement links TRBV2 to TRBJ2-1, with 7 bases lining up with TRBD2. With V trimmed by 8 bases and J by 6 bases, 1 base remained unmatched. Per the germline V gene, CDR1 is SNHLY and CDR2 is FYNNEI. This CDR3 has 11 residues. DNA of the CDR3: TGTGCCAGCCCGGGGGGCAATGAGCAGTTCTTC. This sequence encodes CASPGGNEQFF.

The chain recombines TRBV28 with TRBJ1-5, with TRBD1 as a possible D gene (5 bases). This CDR3 has 17 amino acids. Looked up from germline, CDR1 is MDHEN and CDR2 is SYDVKM. Trimming cost V 3 bases and J 6 bases, with 21 bases left between them. The CDR3 DNA reads TGTGCCAGCAGTTTTACCCATACGGCGGGGCTATGTCAGCCCCAGCATTTT. Translation gives CASSFTHTAGLCQPQHF. Supplemented by reference TRBV28 and TRBJ1-5, the full variable domain reads DVKVTQSSRYLVKRTGEKVFLECVQDMDHENMFWYRQDPGLGLRLIYFSYDVKMKEKGDIPEGYSVSREKKERFSLILESASTNQTSMYLCASSFTHTAGLCQPQHFGDGTRLSIL.

The J gene is TRBJ1-1, the V gene TRBV25-1; D gene ambiguous. This CDR3 comprises 14 residues. Germline V lookup: CDR1 MGHDK, CDR2 SYGVNS. The V end was cut by 2 bases, the J end by 6 bases, with 13 bases between. In nucleotides, the CDR3 is TGTGCCAGCAGTGAAGAGCGGGGATGGGCTGAAGCTTTCTTT. Its translation: CASSEERGWAEAFF. The full variable domain, with the rest looked up from reference TRBV25-1 and TRBJ1-1, is EADIYQTPRYLVIGTGKKITLECSQTMGHDKMYWYQQDPGMELHLIHYSYGVNSTEKGDLSSESTVSRIRTEHFPLTLESARPSHTSQYLCASSEERGWAEAFFGQGTRLTVV.

The chain couples TRBV11-2 to TRBJ1-3; D is undetermined. CDR1 and CDR2 (germline): SGHAT, FQNNGV. Trimming removed 5 bases at V and 0 bases at J, with 17 bases between. The CDR3 totals 17 residues. The CDR3 DNA sequence: TGTGCCAGCAGCGGCGGGTCGCGGACGGCCTCTGGAAACACCATATATTTT. This translates into CASSGGSRTASGNTIYF.

This clone was observed a few times. The chain employs TRBV19 and TRBJ1-3, with unresolved D. This CDR3 is 13 amino acids long. The V gene lost 6 bases and the J gene lost 1 base, with 7 bases spanning the gap. Germline lookup yields CDR1 LNHDA and CDR2 SQIVND (reference sequence). This CDR3 is CASSRGSGNTIYF. In nucleotides, the CDR3 is TGTGCCAGTAGCCGGGGATCTGGAAACACCATATATTTT.

The V gene is TRBV5-1, the J gene TRBJ2-1, with TRBD2 matching over 11 bases. CDR1 and CDR2 (germline): SGHRS, YFSETQ. The junction had 7 bases not matched to a gene; V was cut back by 2 bases and J by 3 bases. This CDR3 comprises 17 residues. CDR3 protein: CASSFSASGRYYNEQFF. In DNA, the CDR3 is TGCGCCAGCAGCTTTTCGGCTAGCGGGAGGTACTACAATGAGCAGTTCTTC.

V gene TRBV28 combines with J gene TRBJ1-1, with D tentatively TRBD1 (6 bases). The CDR3 consists of 15 residues. Germline assignment: CDR1 MDHEN and CDR2 SYDVKM. The V end lost 3 bases, the J end lost 2 bases, and 13 bases lay between the germline ends. CDR3 region: CASSFHRAGNTEAFF. The CDR3 DNA is TGTGCCAGCAGTTTTCACAGGGCAGGAAACACTGAAGCTTTCTTT.

The chain links TRBV5-1 to TRBJ2-7; 13 nucleotides line up with TRBD2. The junction had 6 bases not matched to a gene; V was cut back by 1 base and J by 5 bases. Germline values: CDR1 SGHRS, CDR2 YFSETQ. This CDR3 is built from 16 residues. The CDR3 nucleotides read TGCGCCAGCAGCTTGAATCGCGGACTAGCGGGAGACGAGCAGTACTTC. Protein sequence: CASSLNRGLAGDEQYF.

J is TRBJ2-3 and V is TRBV6-6, with 8 nucleotides matching TRBD2. V lost 2 bases, J lost 1 base, and 2 bases stayed unmatched. CDR3 length: 15 residues. Germline V gene sequence: CDR1 MNHNY, CDR2 SVGAGI (reference sequence). CDR3 protein: CASSYVGGGTDTQYF. As DNA, the CDR3 is TGTGCCAGCAGTTACGTCGGGGGGGGCACAGATACGCAGTATTTT.

The rearrangement links TRBV5-6 to TRBJ2-5, with 14 bases that match TRBD2. There are 17 residues in the CDR3. V shed 0 bases, J shed 4 bases, and the junction held 5 bases outside the gene matches. Germline CDR1 reads SGHDT; CDR2 reads YYEEEE. The CDR3 sequence: CASSLVSGTSGRETQYF. The CDR3 nucleotides read TGTGCCAGCAGCTTGGTCAGCGGGACTAGCGGGAGAGAGACCCAGTACTTC.

The chain combines TRBV7-2 with TRBJ2-3; tentatively, D is TRBD2 (6 bases). V shed 5 bases and J shed 4 bases, with 10 bases lying between them. The germline V gene encodes CDR1 SGHTA and CDR2 FQGNSA. The CDR3 is made up of 13 amino acids. The CDR3 loop is CASSARLADTQYF. The CDR3 nucleotides are TGTGCCAGCAGCGCCAGACTAGCAGATACGCAGTATTTT.

The V and J genes are TRBV2 and TRBJ1-4, with TRBD1 matching over 7 bases. The V gene's germline CDR1 is SNHLY and CDR2 FYNNEI. This CDR3 is built from 13 residues. The junction had 3 bases not matched to a gene; V was cut back by 7 bases and J by 4 bases. CDR3 DNA sequence: TGTGCCAGCAAGGGACAGTTTAATGAAAAACTGTTTTTT. Translation gives CASKGQFNEKLFF.

V and J are TRBV27 and TRBJ2-2; D is ambiguous. Germline V gives CDR1 MNHEY, CDR2 SMNVEV (reference sequence). With 6 bases removed from V and 6 bases from J, the gap between germline ends came to 11 bases. This CDR3 contains 13 residues. CDR3 in DNA: TGTGCCAGCAGCCGCGGAGCACCCGGGGAGCTGTTTTTT. Translated: CASSRGAPGELFF.

The rearrangement joins TRBV25-1 to TRBJ1-1; D unclear. This CDR3 comprises 15 residues. Germline V gene data show CDR1 as MGHDK and CDR2 as SYGVNS. V was clipped by 3 bases and J by 2 bases, with 13 bases between them. CDR3 DNA: TGTGCCAGCAGTGACCTGGGGAGGATTAACACTGAAGCTTTCTTT. As protein: CASSDLGRINTEAFF.

The chain has TRBV5-6 and TRBJ1-2, with TRBD1 identical over 7 bases. V was pared by 2 bases and J by 9 bases, with 7 bases of the junction left unmatched. Germline assignment: CDR1 SGHDT and CDR2 YYEEEE. The length of the CDR3 is 13 residues. The CDR3 loop reads CASSFTGDSSYTF. In DNA, the CDR3 is TGTGCCAGCAGCTTTACAGGGGACTCTAGCTACACCTTC.

This clone was recorded a few times. The V call is TRBV6-5, the J call TRBJ1-4; 9 bases map to TRBD1. CDR3 length: 14 amino acids. With V trimmed by 6 bases and J by 8 bases, 7 bases remained unmatched. Looked up from germline, CDR1 is MNHEY and CDR2 is SVGAGI. This CDR3 reads CASRRTGVDEKLFF. CDR3 nucleotides: TGTGCCAGCAGACGGACAGGGGTCGACGAAAAACTGTTTTTT.

The chain carries TRBV4-2 and TRBJ2-5; 9 bases are a match to TRBD1. The CDR3 loop spans 16 amino acids. The ends lost 0 bases at V and 6 bases at J; junction bases unmatched: 8. Germline V CDR1 and CDR2: LGHNA, YNFKEQ. The CDR3 spells CASSQDPGQGSQTQYF. The DNA of the CDR3 is TGTGCCAGCAGCCAAGATCCCGGACAGGGGTCGCAGACCCAGTACTTC.